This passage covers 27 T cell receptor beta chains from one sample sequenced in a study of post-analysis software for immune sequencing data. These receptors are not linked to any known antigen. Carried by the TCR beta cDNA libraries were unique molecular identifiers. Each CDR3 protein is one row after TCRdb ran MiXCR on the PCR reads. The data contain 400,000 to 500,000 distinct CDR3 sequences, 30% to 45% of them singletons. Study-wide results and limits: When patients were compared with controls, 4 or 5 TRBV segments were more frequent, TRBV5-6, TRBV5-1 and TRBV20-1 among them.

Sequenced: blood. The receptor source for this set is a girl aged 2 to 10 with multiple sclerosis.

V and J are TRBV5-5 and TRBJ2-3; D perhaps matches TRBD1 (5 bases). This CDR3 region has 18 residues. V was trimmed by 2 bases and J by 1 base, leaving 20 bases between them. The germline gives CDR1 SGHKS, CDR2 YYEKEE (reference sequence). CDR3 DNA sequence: TGTGCCAGCAGCTTATCGCGACATCAGGGAAGGGGCACAGATACGCAGTATTTT. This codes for CASSLSRHQGRGTDTQYF. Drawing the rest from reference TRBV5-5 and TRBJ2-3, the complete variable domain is DAGVTQSPTHLIKTRGQQVTLRCSPISGHKSVSWYQQVLGQGPQFIFQYYEKEERGRGNFPDRFSARQFPNYSSELNVNALLLGDSALYLCASSLSRHQGRGTDTQYFGPGTRLTVL.

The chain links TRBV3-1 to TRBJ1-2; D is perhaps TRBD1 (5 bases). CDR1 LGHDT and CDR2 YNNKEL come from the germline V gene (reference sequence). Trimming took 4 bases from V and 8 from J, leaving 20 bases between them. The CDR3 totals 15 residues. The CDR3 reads CASSRAGTPAIGYTF. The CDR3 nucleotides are TGTGCCAGCAGCCGGGCGGGGACTCCGGCAATAGGCTACACCTTC.

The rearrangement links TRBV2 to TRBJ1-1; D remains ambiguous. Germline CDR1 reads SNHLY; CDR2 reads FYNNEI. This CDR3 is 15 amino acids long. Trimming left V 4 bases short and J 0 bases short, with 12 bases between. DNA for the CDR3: TGTGCCAGCAGTGGGGTTTGGGCCCTGAACACTGAAGCTTTCTTT. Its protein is CASSGVWALNTEAFF.

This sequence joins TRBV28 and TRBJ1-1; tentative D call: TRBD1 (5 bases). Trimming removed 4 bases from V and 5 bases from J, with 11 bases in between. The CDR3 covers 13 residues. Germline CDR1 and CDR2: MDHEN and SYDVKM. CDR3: CASSSSGTTEAFF. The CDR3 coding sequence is TGTGCCAGCAGTTCTTCAGGGACTACTGAAGCTTTCTTT.

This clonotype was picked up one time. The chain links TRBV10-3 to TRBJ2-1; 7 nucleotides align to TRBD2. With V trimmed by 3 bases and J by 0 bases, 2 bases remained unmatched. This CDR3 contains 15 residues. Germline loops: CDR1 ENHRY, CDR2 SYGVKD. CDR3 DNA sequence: TGTGCCATCAGTGACCCGGGAGGCTCCTACAATGAGCAGTTCTTC. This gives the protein CAISDPGGSYNEQFF.

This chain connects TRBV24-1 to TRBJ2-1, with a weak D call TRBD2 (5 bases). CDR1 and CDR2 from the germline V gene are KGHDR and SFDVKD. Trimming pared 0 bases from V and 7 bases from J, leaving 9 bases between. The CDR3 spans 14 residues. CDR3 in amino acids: CATSDLRWRNEQFF. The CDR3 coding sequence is TGTGCCACCAGTGATTTGCGGTGGAGGAATGAGCAGTTCTTC.

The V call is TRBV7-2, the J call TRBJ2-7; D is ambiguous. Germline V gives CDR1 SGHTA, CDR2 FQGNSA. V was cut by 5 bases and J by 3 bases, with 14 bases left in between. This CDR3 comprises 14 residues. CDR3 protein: CASSQGLTGYEQYF. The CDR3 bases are TGTGCCAGCAGCCAAGGGCTTACGGGCTACGAGCAGTACTTC. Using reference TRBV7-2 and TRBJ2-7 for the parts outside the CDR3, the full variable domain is GAGVSQSPSNKVTEKGKDVELRCDPISGHTALYWYRQSLGQGLEFLIYFQGNSAPDKSGLPSDRFSAERTGGSVSTLTIQRTQQEDSAVYLCASSQGLTGYEQYFGPGTRLTVT.

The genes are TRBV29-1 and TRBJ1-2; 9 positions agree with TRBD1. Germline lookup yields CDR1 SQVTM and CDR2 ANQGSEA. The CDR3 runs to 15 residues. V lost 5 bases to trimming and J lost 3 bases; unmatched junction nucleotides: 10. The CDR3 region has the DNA TGCAGCGTTTTAGAAACAGGGGGCGTAGACTATGGCTACACCTTC. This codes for CSVLETGGVDYGYTF.

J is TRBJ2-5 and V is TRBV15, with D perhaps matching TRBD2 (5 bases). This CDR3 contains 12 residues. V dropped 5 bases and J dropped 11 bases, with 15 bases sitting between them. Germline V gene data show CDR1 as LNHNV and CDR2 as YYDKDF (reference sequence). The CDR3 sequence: CATSSGRGGQYF. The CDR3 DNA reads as TGTGCCACCAGCTCGGGGAGAGGCGGGCAGTACTTC.

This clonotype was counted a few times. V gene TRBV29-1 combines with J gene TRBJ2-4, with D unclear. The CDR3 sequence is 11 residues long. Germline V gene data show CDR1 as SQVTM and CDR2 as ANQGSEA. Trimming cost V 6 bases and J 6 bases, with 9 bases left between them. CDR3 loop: CSVAILNIQYF. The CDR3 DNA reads TGCAGCGTGGCAATATTAAACATTCAGTACTTC.

The CDR3 reads CASSLITGNEQFF. The CDR3 coding sequence is TGTGCCAGCAGCCTTATCACCGGGAATGAGCAGTTCTTC. This chain joins TRBV28 and TRBJ2-1; D remains unclear. Trimming removed 6 bases from V and 7 bases from J, with 13 bases in between. Germline V gene data show CDR1 as MDHEN and CDR2 as SYDVKM. The CDR3 extends over 13 amino acids.

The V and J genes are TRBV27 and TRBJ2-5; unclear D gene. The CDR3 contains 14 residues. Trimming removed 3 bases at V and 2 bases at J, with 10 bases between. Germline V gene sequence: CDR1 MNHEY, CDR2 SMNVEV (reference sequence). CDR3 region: CASSFNGPQETQYF. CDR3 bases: TGTGCCAGCAGTTTCAACGGACCACAAGAGACCCAGTACTTC.

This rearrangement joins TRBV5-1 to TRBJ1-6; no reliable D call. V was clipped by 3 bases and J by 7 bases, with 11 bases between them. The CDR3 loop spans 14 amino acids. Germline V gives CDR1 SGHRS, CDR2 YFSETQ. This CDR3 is CASSSPDGNSPLHF. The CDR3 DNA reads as TGCGCCAGCAGCTCACCAGATGGGAATTCACCCCTCCACTTT.

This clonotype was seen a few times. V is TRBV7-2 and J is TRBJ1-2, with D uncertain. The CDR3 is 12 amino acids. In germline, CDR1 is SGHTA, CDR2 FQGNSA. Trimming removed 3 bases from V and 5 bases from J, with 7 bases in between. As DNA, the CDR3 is TGTGCCAGCAGCTTTTATGGTTATGGCTACACCTTC. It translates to CASSFYGYGYTF.

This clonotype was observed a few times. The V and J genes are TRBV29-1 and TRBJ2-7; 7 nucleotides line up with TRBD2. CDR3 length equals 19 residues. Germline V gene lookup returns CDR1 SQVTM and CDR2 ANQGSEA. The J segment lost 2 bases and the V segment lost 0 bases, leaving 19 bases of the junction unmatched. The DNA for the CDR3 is TGCAGCGTTGAAGATGGGGAGCAGGGCCCCAGCGGGACTCCCTACGAGCAGTACTTC. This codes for CSVEDGEQGPSGTPYEQYF.

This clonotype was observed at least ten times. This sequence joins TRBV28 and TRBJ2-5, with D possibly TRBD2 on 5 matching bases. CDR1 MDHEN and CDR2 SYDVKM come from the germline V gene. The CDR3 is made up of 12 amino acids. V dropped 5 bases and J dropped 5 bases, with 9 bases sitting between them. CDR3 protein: CASSAPGETQYF. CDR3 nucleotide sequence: TGTGCCAGCAGTGCTCCGGGGGAGACCCAGTACTTC.

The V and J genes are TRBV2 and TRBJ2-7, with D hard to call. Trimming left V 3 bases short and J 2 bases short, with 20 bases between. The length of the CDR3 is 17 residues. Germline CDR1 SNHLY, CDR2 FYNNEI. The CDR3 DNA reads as TGTGCCAGCAGTGAGCCCCACCTCAGGAAGAGCCCCTACGAGCAGTACTTC. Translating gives CASSEPHLRKSPYEQYF.

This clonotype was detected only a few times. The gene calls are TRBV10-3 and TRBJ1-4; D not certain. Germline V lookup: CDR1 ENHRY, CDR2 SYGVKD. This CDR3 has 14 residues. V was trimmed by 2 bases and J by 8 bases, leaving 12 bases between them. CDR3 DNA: TGTGCCATCAGTGAGGGAGAAGGTTACGAAAAACTGTTTTTT. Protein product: CAISEGEGYEKLFF.

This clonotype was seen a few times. The CDR3 region is CSARVTGRQPQHF. DNA for the CDR3: TGCAGTGCTAGAGTAACAGGGCGTCAGCCCCAGCATTTT. This chain joins TRBV20-1 and TRBJ1-5, with a possible D match to TRBD1 (6 bases). V was trimmed by 1 base and J by 6 bases, leaving 10 bases between them. Germline V lookup: CDR1 DFQATT, CDR2 SNEGSKA (reference sequence). CDR3 length equals 13 residues.

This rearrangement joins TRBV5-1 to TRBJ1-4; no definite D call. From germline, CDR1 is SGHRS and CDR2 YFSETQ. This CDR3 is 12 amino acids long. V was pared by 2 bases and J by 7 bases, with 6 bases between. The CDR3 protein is CASSFPGEKLFF. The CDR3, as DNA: TGCGCCAGCAGCTTTCCTGGTGAAAAACTGTTTTTT.

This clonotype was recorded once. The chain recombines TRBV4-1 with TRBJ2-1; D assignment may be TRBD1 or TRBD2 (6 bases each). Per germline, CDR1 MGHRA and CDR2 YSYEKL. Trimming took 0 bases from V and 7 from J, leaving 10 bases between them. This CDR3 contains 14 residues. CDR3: CASSQEWGANEQFF. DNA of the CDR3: TGCGCCAGCAGCCAAGAGTGGGGGGCTAATGAGCAGTTCTTC.

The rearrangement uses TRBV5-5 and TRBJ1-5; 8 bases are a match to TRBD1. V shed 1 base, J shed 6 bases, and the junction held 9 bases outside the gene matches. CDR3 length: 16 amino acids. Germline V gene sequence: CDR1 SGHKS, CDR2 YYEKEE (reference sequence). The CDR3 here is CASSLTSGQGGQPQHF. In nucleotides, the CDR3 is TGTGCCAGCAGCTTGACATCCGGACAGGGAGGTCAGCCCCAGCATTTT.

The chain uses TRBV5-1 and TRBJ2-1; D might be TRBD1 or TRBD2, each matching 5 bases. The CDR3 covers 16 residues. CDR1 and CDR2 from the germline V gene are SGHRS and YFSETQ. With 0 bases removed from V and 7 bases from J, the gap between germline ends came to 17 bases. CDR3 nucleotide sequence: TGCGCCAGCAGCTTGGCCGGCCAGGGAGTCTATAATGAGCAGTTCTTC. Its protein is CASSLAGQGVYNEQFF.

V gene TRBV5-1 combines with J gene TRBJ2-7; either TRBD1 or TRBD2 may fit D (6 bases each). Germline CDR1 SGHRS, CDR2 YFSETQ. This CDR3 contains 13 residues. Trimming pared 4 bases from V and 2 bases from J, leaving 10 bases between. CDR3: CASSPEGAYEQYF. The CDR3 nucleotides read TGCGCCAGCAGCCCGGAGGGGGCCTACGAGCAGTACTTC.

Here the CDR3 reads CASSQPGPEETQYF. CDR3 DNA sequence: TGTGCCAGCAGCCAACCGGGACCAGAAGAGACCCAGTACTTC. V is TRBV14 and J is TRBJ2-5; either TRBD1 or TRBD2 may supply D (5 bases each). Germline assignment: CDR1 SGHDN and CDR2 FVKESK. The V gene lost 2 bases and the J gene lost 3 bases, with 10 bases spanning the gap. The CDR3 covers 14 residues.

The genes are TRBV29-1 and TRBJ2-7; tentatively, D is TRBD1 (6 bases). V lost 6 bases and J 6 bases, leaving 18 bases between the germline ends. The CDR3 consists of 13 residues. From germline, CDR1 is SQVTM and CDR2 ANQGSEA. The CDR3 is CSVELRTAGEQYF. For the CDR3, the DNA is TGCAGCGTAGAACTGAGGACAGCCGGCGAGCAGTACTTC.

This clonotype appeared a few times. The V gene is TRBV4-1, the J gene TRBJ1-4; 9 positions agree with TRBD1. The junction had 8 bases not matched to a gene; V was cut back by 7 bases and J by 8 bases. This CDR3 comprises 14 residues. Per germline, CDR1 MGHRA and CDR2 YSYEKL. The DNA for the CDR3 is TGCGCCAGCATCCCGGACAGGGGAGGGGAAAAACTGTTTTTT. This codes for CASIPDRGGEKLFF.